This TCR beta chain was retrieved from a study of cytomegalovirus exposure and HLA in healthy donors (TCRdb year 2017). For context, the study as a whole: An earlier analysis of 587 of the donors reported about 300 Gb of sequence data and 95 million to 140 million unique TCR beta sequences obtained from about 179 million T cells. Every discovery cohort repertoire had been produced on one sequencing platform. Of the 300 to 450 genotyped donors, more than 75% were placed in the genetic ancestry cluster associated with self-reported Caucasian donors. Roughly 300 gigabases of sequencing data and around 80 million unique TCR sequences made up an early release that covered fewer than 650 HLA-typed donors. The study used immunosequencing to profile the T cell repertoires of 666 subjects and linked those repertoires to cytomegalovirus serostatus. A later analysis re-analyzed previously published TCR beta repertoires from 666 donors and added high-resolution HLA genotyping to study TCR occurrence patterns. The number of typed donors differed by locus: roughly 620-630 for A, B, C, DRB1 and DQB1; roughly 510 for DQA1; 606 for DPA1; and 400 to 480 for DPB1. On average, roughly 200,000 unique TCR beta nucleotide sequences were sequenced per donor among fewer than 500 genotyped donors of the cohort, with roughly 18% of those sequences being non-productive. Class I and class II HLA loci were covered by the typing at four-digit resolution. In the later analysis, no new phenotypic data were used to find candidate immune exposures; instead, reliance was placed on TCR beta sequences and their occurrence across donors. High-throughput TCR immunosequencing, statistical association of individual TCRs with disease status, and machine learning were combined to predict cytomegalovirus infection status. Five DR-DQ haplotypes were treated as single units for association and clustering because of strong linkage in the cohort. Donor age, sex, ethnicity and CMV serostatus were compiled alongside the repertoire data. Besides the first cohort of 666 subjects, a separate validation cohort made up of 120 different subjects was used. The aim of the study was to test whether cataloging public T cell receptors could identify signatures of past pathogen exposure. To decide whether each TCR beta V gene segment behaved as functional or pseudogenic, an earlier analysis of over 500 of the donors relied on high-throughput TCR beta sequencing. In a later genetic analysis, genome-wide SNP genotypes for about 55% of the roughly 700 donors were used, and that subset was treated as a discovery cohort. The research as a whole found: While some public TCRs were present in many individuals, most TCR sequences turned up only very rarely across donors. Roughly uniform sequencing depth across donors was assumed in presence/absence analyses, although this assumption may not hold. Because counts were too low, roughly 18 rarely observed V segments, including chromosome 9 orphons, were left out of the earlier analysis of approximately 500 of the donors. A later analysis found that TCR association rates varied across HLA loci, with DRB1 alleles showing the most associated TCRs and HLA-C alleles the fewest. At a false discovery rate of 0.05, a later analysis linked some 18,000 TCR beta sequences to specific HLA alleles. A cluster of highly shared sequence variants was judged likely to be a technical artifact of the sequencing pipeline. A later genetic analysis reported fewer N-insertions in productive TCRs among donors in an Asian-associated ancestry cluster than the roughly 640-donor mean. For the cohort, immune exposure information was limited to CMV serostatus. A few of the identified cytomegalovirus-associated TCR beta chains were confirmed in vitro to be specific for cytomegalovirus antigens. In a later analysis, HLA-associated TCR beta chains were found to be more clonally expanded and to have lower generation probabilities than equally common non-associated chains. The authors suggested that the approach could potentially be generalized to other disease states and immunological phenotypes. According to a later analysis, parvovirus B19, influenza, CMV and Epstein-Barr virus appeared linked to several top co-occurrence clusters. The study listed over 150 TCR beta chains as associated with cytomegalovirus. The classifier was reported to diagnose cytomegalovirus status with high specificity and sensitivity in both the original cohort and the validation cohort. In an earlier analysis of 587 of the donors, most TCR beta V segments appeared in productive rearrangements about 90% or about 30% of the time, broadly matching IMGT annotations. In a later genetic analysis, a missense DCLRE1C variant was associated with V-gene and J-gene trimming of TCR beta chains, and the association was replicated in an independent cohort. HLA typing was unavailable for some donors at each locus, so association tests used only the typed subset. A later analysis found that most CMV-associated TCR beta chains appeared HLA-restricted, with HLA associations seemingly driven largely by CMV exposure. Strong co-occurrence of HLA alleles, especially DR and DQ, made assigning TCR associations to individual alleles difficult. Only TCR beta chains were sequenced in this cohort, and the absence of alpha or paired-chain data limited detectable features. A further reported finding was that TCR beta sequences accurately predicted the HLA-A and HLA-B alleles for most subjects in the first cohort. Some IMGT-functional V segments, including TRBV6-2 and TRBV6-3, could not be distinguished by the 87-base-pair reads and were therefore excluded. Linkage disequilibrium might explain the correlated functional status among segregating V segments, but an unknown experimental factor could not be excluded.

With respect to this clone: Its antigen is not yet known. Per-base quality was not reported, and no clone a single base away is much larger than it.

V is shortened by 4 bases, J by 4 bases, and the region joining them spans 16 bases. The germline V gene supplies CDR1 SGHDN and CDR2 FVKESK. The CDR3 covers 15 residues, taking in both the cysteine and the phenylalanine. Of all the DNA, just the CDR3 is kept, 45 bases in frame from base 1. The cohort comprised around 700 healthy bone marrow donors. At the time of sampling, all cohort members were nominally healthy, though unrecorded immune exposures were likely present. The donor tested CMV seropositive and was one of the 289 seropositive cohort members. Every donor gave a peripheral blood sample, and the peripheral blood mononuclear cells from that sample were used for TCR beta sequencing. Genomic DNA was extracted from the blood cell samples with the Qiagen DNeasy Blood Extraction Kit. Library construction relied on the immunoSEQ multiplex PCR assay. For the multiplex PCR, a mixture combining 60 forward primers for TCR Vbeta segments and 13 reverse primers for TCR Jbeta segments was used. Amplification of the CDR3 region of rearranged TCR beta genes was performed with a multiplex PCR assay on genomic DNA. On the Illumina HiSeq System, the amplified TCR beta libraries were sequenced as 87-base-pair reads. In the authors' own workflow: A later analysis counted tens of millions of unique TCR beta chains across the 600 to 850 repertoires, and about 10 million of these chains were shared by at least two donors. To remove PCR and sequencing errors, raw reads were error-corrected and collapsed into unique sequences using a nearest-neighbor algorithm that merged closely related sequences. Alignment of CDR3 sequences to IMGT reference sequences was used to assign V, D and J gene segments. For a sequence to be retained, a match of at least six nucleotides to both a V gene segment and a J gene segment was required. A rearrangement counted as productive if the CDR3 had no stop codons and remained in frame with V and J, and every other rearrangement counted as non-productive. Following IMGT convention, CDR3 was defined as the stretch from the second conserved V-encoded cysteine up to the conserved J-encoded phenylalanine. In an earlier analysis of some 550 of the donors, sequences lacking an unambiguous match to a single V gene segment were excluded. In an earlier analysis of 587 of the donors, V segments were called functional above 56.7% productive rearrangements and were called segregating when the between-donor standard deviation exceeded 5%. A statistical classification framework was built for diagnosing cytomegalovirus status from the catalog of TCR beta chain sequences. A later analysis assigned V and J genes by comparing TCR nucleotide sequences with IMGT/GENE-DB human TR gene sequences. In a later analysis, CDR3 sequences and most-parsimonious VDJ recombination scenarios were assigned using the TCRdist pipeline. In a later analysis, each TCR beta chain was defined by its CDR3 amino acid sequence together with its V-gene family, and reads without a unique V-gene family were excluded. To address suspected cross-contamination and a sequencing artifact, a later analysis removed around 590 highly shared, low-generation-probability nucleotide sequences. A later analysis calculated a clonal expansion index for each public chain from normalized within-repertoire ranks of inferred template counts. In a later analysis, generation probabilities were computed with a VDJ recombination model fitted to out-of-frame rearrangements, and the resulting probabilities were checked against IGoR. A later analysis scored TCR-TCR, TCR-HLA and TCR-CMV co-occurrence with hypergeometric tests, applying a repertoire-size bias correction to TCR pairs. To estimate false discovery rates, a later analysis permuted the HLA or CMV assignments 20 times. A later analysis grouped co-occurring TCRs with DBSCAN, adding TCRdist sequence similarity when clustering within HLA-allele-positive subsets. Repertoires with fewer than 30,000 or more than 120,000 public chains, plus five repertoires with anomalous nucleotide sharing, were excluded from co-occurrence clustering. The clones in this table, taken by TCRdb from immuneACCESS, are in-frame only. Not every clone is retained; where verified, under half of the shortfall comes from an unresolved V gene, and the cause of the rest is unknown. V and J calls plus clone size are reproduced from that table; the DNA served to infer D and trimming. The sample profile shows approximately 70,000 clones; 60% to 80% of them were found once. Over 20% of the sample rests with the top ten.

The TCR sequence derives from a woman in her 30s in good health and CMV-seropositive. Sequenced material: PBMCs. The V and J segments used are TRBV14 and TRBJ1-2; the D gene cannot be resolved reliably. The DNA reads as follows: TGTGCCAGCAGCCCCCTGAGTGGTCGAGGCTATGGCTACACCTTC. It translates as CASSPLSGRGYGYTF.